This TCR beta chain derives from a study of somatic mutations in cytotoxic T cells in rheumatoid arthritis. The table came from immunoSEQ multiplex PCR; TCRdb's copy has only in-frame clones and leaves some out. The sample includes 15,000 to 20,000 clones, approximately 80% of them seen just once. This CDR3 spans 14 amino acids. After removal of 2 bases from V and 5 bases from J, the junction contained 5 bases not matched to a gene. The V gene's germline CDR1 is MGHDK and CDR2 SYGVNS. The specimen sequenced was CD8+ T cells sorted from blood. This sequence originates from an adult with rheumatoid arthritis. This sequence joins TRBV25-1 and TRBJ1-1; 7 bases are a match to TRBD1. In DNA form, the CDR3 reads TGTGCCAGCAGTGAACGGGACAGAGCTACTGAAGCTTTCTTT. This gives the protein CASSERDRATEAFF.